The clone carrying this T cell receptor (beta chain) was seen once. The antigen remains undetermined. The entry originates in a study of cytomegalovirus exposure and HLA in healthy donors. Germline values: CDR1 MNHEY, CDR2 SVGAGI. The ends were cut back, 6 bases at V and 4 bases at J, with 16 bases in the middle. The CDR3 spans 15 residues. Broader study findings: Among the most significant clusters, several appeared linked to common viral pathogens in a later analysis.

PCR used 60 Vbeta primers and 13 Jbeta primers. The table came from immunoSEQ multiplex PCR; TCRdb's copy has only in-frame clones and leaves some out. In the table there are about 140,000 clones, roughly 78% of which are singletons. The chain has TRBV6-5 and TRBJ1-5; D not resolved. The sequence came from a man younger than 35 in good health and CMV-seropositive. The sequencing sample was made of PBMCs. Here the CDR3 DNA reads TGTGCCAGCAGCTCGGGGTTGACTGGTAATCAGCCCCAGCATTTT. Translated, it gives CASSSGLTGNQPQHF.